This entry is about one T cell receptor beta chain. The data belong to a study of blood T cell repertoires in COVID-19. Study-level information: Sources were T cells, B-cell-depleted T cells, or PBMCs; the material itself was cDNA or gDNA.

TCRdb's table, derived via immunoSEQ multiplex PCR, lists solely in-frame clones and lacks some. The sample includes around 400,000 clones, 80% to 90% seen only once; the top ten take around 1.3%. The specimen was peripheral blood. The TCR originated in a man aged 40-49 years with acute or convalescent COVID-19.

The CDR3 is CASSNELVLGETQYF. The CDR3 DNA reads as TGCGCCAGCAGTAACGAACTAGTATTGGGAGAGACCCAGTACTTC. V is TRBV4-3 and J is TRBJ2-5; the D gene is possibly TRBD2 (5 bases). The CDR3 loop spans 15 amino acids. The V gene lost 6 bases and the J gene lost 4 bases, with 18 bases spanning the gap. Looked up from germline, CDR1 is LGHNA and CDR2 is YSLEER.